This entry lists 29 T cell receptor beta chains sequenced from one sample in a study of cytomegalovirus exposure and HLA in healthy donors. It was with 60 Vbeta and 13 Jbeta primers that the PCR ran. Clones were read by immunoSEQ multiplex PCR, and TCRdb kept only the in-frame ones, dropping some. The repertoire holds roughly 130,000 clones, with approximately 80% as singletons. The sample was PBMCs. The receptors were sampled from a man aged 35 to 55 in good health and CMV-seronegative.

V gene TRBV18 combines with J gene TRBJ2-6; perhaps TRBD1 as D (6 bases). The CDR3 totals 17 residues. Germline V CDR1 and CDR2: KGHSH, LQKENI. Trimming shortened V by 3 bases and J by 0 bases, and 12 bases separated the two germline ends. Here the CDR3 DNA reads TGTGCCAGCTCACCGGGGACACCTGACTCTGGGGCCAACGTCCTGACTTTC. Translated, it gives CASSPGTPDSGANVLTF.

The table lists this clone with a count of one. The rearrangement uses TRBV18 and TRBJ2-5, with unresolved D. This CDR3 contains 13 residues. V lost 6 bases, J lost 2 bases, and 10 bases lay in between. Germline V gene sequence: CDR1 KGHSH, CDR2 LQKENI. The CDR3 protein is CASSPLRQETQYF. The CDR3 DNA is TGTGCCAGCTCTCCCCTCAGACAAGAGACCCAGTACTTC.

The genes are TRBV6-6 and TRBJ1-4, with TRBD1 as a possible D gene (5 bases). CDR3 length: 13 amino acids. Trimming pared 5 bases from V and 7 bases from J, leaving 11 bases between. Germline-derived CDR1 and CDR2 are MNHNY and SVGAGI (reference sequence). The CDR3 sequence is CASSRGAGEKLFF. The CDR3, as DNA: TGTGCCAGCAGTCGCGGGGCTGGTGAAAAACTGTTTTTT.

In its sample, this clone was seen a few times. The chain combines TRBV4-1 with TRBJ2-3; 8 bases match TRBD1. After removal of 1 base from V and 4 bases from J, the junction contained 4 bases not matched to a gene. Germline assignment: CDR1 MGHRA and CDR2 YSYEKL. There are 15 residues in the CDR3. This CDR3 is CASSQGQGSSDTQYF. The CDR3 DNA follows: TGCGCCAGCAGCCAAGGACAGGGGAGCTCAGATACGCAGTATTTT.

The chain couples TRBV19 to TRBJ2-1; a weak D match, TRBD1 (6 bases). CDR1 LNHDA and CDR2 SQIVND come from the germline V gene (reference sequence). There are 13 residues in the CDR3. The ends were cut back, 4 bases at V and 6 bases at J, with 10 bases in the middle. The CDR3 loop is CASSTGHLNEQFF. DNA of the CDR3: TGTGCCAGTAGTACGGGACACCTCAATGAGCAGTTCTTC.

This clone turned up a few times. V is TRBV7-3 and J is TRBJ2-2; the match to TRBD2 covers 7 bases. Germline assignment: CDR1 SGHTA and CDR2 FQGTGA. With V trimmed by 2 bases and J by 4 bases, 7 bases remained unmatched. There are 16 residues in the CDR3. CDR3 DNA: TGTGCCAGCAGCTTATCAGGGCTAGCGGCCACCGGGGAGCTGTTTTTT. Translation gives CASSLSGLAATGELFF.

CDR3 sequence: CASSSGTSNEQFF. CDR3 bases: TGTGCCAGCAGCTCCGGGACTAGCAATGAGCAGTTCTTC. The gene calls are TRBV7-3 and TRBJ2-1; 8 bases fit TRBD2. V lost 4 bases, J lost 6 bases, and 2 bases stayed unmatched. CDR3 size: 13 residues. Looked up from germline, CDR1 is SGHTA and CDR2 is FQGTGA.

Here the CDR3 reads CASSKTGNSYEQYF. CDR3 DNA: TGTGCCAGCAGCAAAACAGGGAACTCCTACGAGCAGTACTTC. This sequence joins TRBV7-6 and TRBJ2-7; a possible D gene is TRBD1 (6 bases). The germline gives CDR1 SGHVS, CDR2 FNYEAQ. V lost 5 bases, J lost 0 bases, and 11 bases lay in between. This CDR3 has 14 residues.

As to this clone: This same CDR3 is encoded by further DNA sequences in the sample. The rearrangement uses TRBV7-2 and TRBJ2-2, with 10 bases that match TRBD1. This CDR3 has 17 amino acids. With V trimmed by 1 base and J by 0 bases, 2 bases remained unmatched. Germline V lookup: CDR1 SGHTA, CDR2 FQGNSA. The CDR3 reads CASSLVGTGANTGELFF. CDR3 DNA: TGTGCCAGCAGCTTAGTGGGGACAGGGGCGAACACCGGGGAGCTGTTTTTT. Complete variable domain (other parts from reference TRBV7-2 and TRBJ2-2): GAGVSQSPSNKVTEKGKDVELRCDPISGHTALYWYRQSLGQGLEFLIYFQGNSAPDKSGLPSDRFSAERTGGSVSTLTIQRTQQEDSAVYLCASSLVGTGANTGELFFGEGSRLTVL.

The CDR3 nucleotides are TGTGCCAGCAGCTTAGCCCCCCGGAGCGGGCGGGCCTATTCACCCCTCCACTTT. It yields the protein CASSLAPRSGRAYSPLHF. The V and J genes are TRBV7-8 and TRBJ1-6, with D hard to call. V lost 0 bases and J lost 8, with 20 bases in between. The germline gives CDR1 SGHVS, CDR2 FQNEAQ. The CDR3 consists of 18 residues. The full variable domain, rest sourced from reference TRBV7-8 and TRBJ1-6, is GAGVSQSPRYKVAKRGQDVALRCDPISGHVSLFWYQQALGQGPEFLTYFQNEAQLDKSGLPSDRFFAERPEGSVSTLKIQRTQQEDSAVYLCASSLAPRSGRAYSPLHFGNGTRLTVT.

CDR3: CASSQGLALYNEQFF. CDR3 nucleotides: TGTGCCAGCAGCCAAGGACTAGCCTTGTACAATGAGCAGTTCTTC. The chain uses TRBV11-2 and TRBJ2-1; 8 bases are a match to TRBD2. Per the germline V gene, CDR1 is SGHAT and CDR2 is FQNNGV. Losses at the gene ends were 5 bases for V and 4 bases for J; bases not matched to a gene: 7. The CDR3 loop spans 15 amino acids.

The rearrangement uses TRBV6-6 and TRBJ1-3; D gene ambiguous. The germline V gene has CDR1 MNHNY and CDR2 SVGAGI (reference sequence). Trimming removed 2 bases at V and 1 base at J, with 9 bases between. The CDR3 has 15 residues. This CDR3 reads CASSYTEKSGNTIYF. The CDR3 nucleotides are TGTGCCAGCAGTTACACTGAGAAATCTGGAAACACCATATATTTT.

The V gene is TRBV5-1, the J gene TRBJ2-2; D is perhaps TRBD1 (5 bases). Deletions cut 3 bases from V and 4 bases from J, with 7 bases between. Germline V gene lookup returns CDR1 SGHRS and CDR2 YFSETQ. The CDR3 runs to 13 residues. The CDR3 bases are TGCGCCAGCAGCTGGGGCCCCACCGGGGAGCTGTTTTTT. Amino acids: CASSWGPTGELFF.

The chain joins TRBV2 to TRBJ1-1; 7 nucleotides align to TRBD1. The CDR3 length is 14 residues. The V gene end was trimmed by 4 bases and the J gene end by 5 bases; junction bases not matched to a gene: 7. The germline V gene encodes CDR1 SNHLY and CDR2 FYNNEI. This CDR3 reads CASSGQGDFTEAFF. The CDR3 DNA is TGTGCCAGCAGTGGACAGGGAGATTTTACTGAAGCTTTCTTT.

This rearrangement joins TRBV4-1 to TRBJ2-7; 9 bases map to TRBD2. This CDR3 has 16 residues. V shed 2 bases and J 3 bases; nucleotides not matched to a gene: 8. Germline V lookup: CDR1 MGHRA, CDR2 YSYEKL. In DNA, the CDR3 is TGCGCCAGCAGCCAAAATAGCGGGAGTTGGGACTACGAGCAGTACTTC. It specifies CASSQNSGSWDYEQYF.

CDR3 bases: TGTGCCAGCAGTCGGACAGGGGCCACGGGAGAGCAGTACTTC. It encodes CASSRTGATGEQYF. This chain links TRBV6-5 with TRBJ2-7; 9 nucleotides match TRBD1. The germline V gene has CDR1 MNHEY and CDR2 SVGAGI. The V segment lost 5 bases and the J segment 7 bases; nucleotides outside the gene matches: 9. The CDR3 length is 14 residues.

The rearrangement links TRBV6-5 to TRBJ2-5; a weak D match, TRBD1 (5 bases). The CDR3 totals 14 residues. Trimming cost V 2 bases and J 2 bases, with 9 bases left between them. Per the germline V gene, CDR1 is MNHEY and CDR2 is SVGAGI. CDR3: CASSYGAAQETQYF. DNA of the CDR3: TGTGCCAGCAGTTACGGGGCAGCACAAGAGACCCAGTACTTC.

The genes are TRBV4-1 and TRBJ2-1; a possible D gene is TRBD1 (5 bases). Germline CDR1 and CDR2: MGHRA and YSYEKL. Trimming pared 0 bases from V and 4 bases from J, leaving 13 bases between. The CDR3 has 16 residues. The CDR3 loop reads CASSQDSRAPYNEQFF. The CDR3 nucleotides are TGCGCCAGCAGCCAAGATAGCAGGGCCCCTTACAATGAGCAGTTCTTC.

CDR3 DNA sequence: TGTGCCAGCAGGGATACCGGGACAGAAAATCAGCCCCAGCATTTT. Its protein is CASRDTGTENQPQHF. This chain links TRBV2 with TRBJ1-5, with 7 bases fitting TRBD1. The V gene end was trimmed by 6 bases and the J gene end by 4 bases; junction bases not matched to a gene: 9. The CDR3 runs to 15 residues. Germline V CDR1 and CDR2: SNHLY, FYNNEI.

The chain joins TRBV5-1 to TRBJ2-7, with 12 bases lining up with TRBD2. The trim removed 3 bases at V and 6 bases at J, leaving 13 bases unmatched. The CDR3 consists of 17 residues. The germline gives CDR1 SGHRS, CDR2 YFSETQ. CDR3 DNA sequence: TGCGCCAGCAGCTACGGACTAGCGGGGCCCGCAGGAAGCGAGCAGTACTTC. This translates into CASSYGLAGPAGSEQYF.

This sequence joins TRBV11-3 and TRBJ2-1; 7 bases agree with TRBD2. This CDR3 has 18 amino acids. CDR1 and CDR2 from the germline V gene are SGHNT and YENEEA. The junction had 12 bases not matched to a gene; V was cut back by 0 bases and J by 4 bases. This CDR3 is CASSLEQAGSNGYNEQFF. CDR3 nucleotides: TGTGCCAGCAGCTTAGAACAAGCGGGAAGTAATGGATACAATGAGCAGTTCTTC.

V and J are TRBV5-4 and TRBJ2-1; TRBD1 matches 9 bases. From germline, CDR1 is SGHNT and CDR2 YYREEE (reference sequence). This CDR3 is built from 15 residues. The junction had 5 bases not matched to a gene; V was cut back by 3 bases and J by 4 bases. CDR3 in DNA: TGTGCCAGCAGCTCCCGGGACAGGGCTTACAATGAGCAGTTCTTC. Its translation: CASSSRDRAYNEQFF. The entire variable domain, with the rest obtained from reference TRBV5-4 and TRBJ2-1, is as follows: ETGVTQSPTHLIKTRGQQVTLRCSSQSGHNTVSWYQQALGQGPQFIFQYYREEENGRGNFPPRFSGLQFPNYSSELNVNALELDDSALYLCASSSRDRAYNEQFFGPGTRLTVL.

V and J are TRBV6-1 and TRBJ1-5, with D hard to call. V was trimmed by 2 bases and J by 9 bases, leaving 20 bases between them. This CDR3 spans 16 amino acids. Germline V lookup: CDR1 MNHNS, CDR2 SASEGT. The CDR3 region is CASSEQTRSAGGPQHF. Written as DNA, the CDR3 is TGTGCCAGCAGTGAACAAACCAGGTCGGCCGGAGGGCCCCAGCATTTT.

In its sample, this clone was seen once. The chain links TRBV2 to TRBJ2-7; 8 nucleotides agree with TRBD2. There are 15 residues in the CDR3. V shed 2 bases, J shed 3 bases, and the junction held 6 bases outside the gene matches. Germline assignment: CDR1 SNHLY and CDR2 FYNNEI. CDR3 residues: CASSEQLAAVYEQYF. CDR3 in DNA: TGTGCCAGCAGTGAACAACTAGCGGCTGTCTACGAGCAGTACTTC.

The rearrangement links TRBV28 to TRBJ2-3; tentative D call: TRBD1 (6 bases). The germline V gene encodes CDR1 MDHEN and CDR2 SYDVKM. The V end lost 10 bases, the J end lost 4 bases, and 21 bases lay between the germline ends. This CDR3 contains 15 residues. Written as DNA, the CDR3 is TGTGCCACCTCTCCAGACAGGCGTTGGGCAGATACGCAGTATTTT. Translation: CATSPDRRWADTQYF.

The chain couples TRBV19 to TRBJ2-3; maybe TRBD1 (5 bases). V lost 3 bases and J lost 5, with 9 bases in between. CDR3 length equals 13 residues. CDR1 and CDR2 from the germline V gene are LNHDA and SQIVND (reference sequence). For the CDR3, the DNA is TGTGCCAGTAGTATCAGGGTGAAAGATACGCAGTATTTT. Protein: CASSIRVKDTQYF.

This chain links TRBV27 with TRBJ2-1; 7 bases agree with TRBD2. This CDR3 region has 12 residues. V was clipped by 6 bases and J by 7 bases; unmatched bases: 3. Germline V gene lookup returns CDR1 MNHEY and CDR2 SMNVEV (reference sequence). The CDR3 DNA reads TGTGCCAGCAGCTGGGGGGGGAATGAGCAGTTCTTC. This translates into CASSWGGNEQFF.

This clone appeared a single time. The chain employs TRBV9 and TRBJ2-6, with D possibly matching TRBD2 (7 bases). This CDR3 spans 17 amino acids. Germline V lookup: CDR1 SGDLS, CDR2 YYNGEE. Trimming removed 3 bases at V and 3 bases at J, with 16 bases between. CDR3 coding DNA: TGTGCCAGCAGCGACGGGGGGCCCGCCCTTGGGGCCAACGTCCTGACTTTC. This translates into CASSDGGPALGANVLTF.

This clone has just a few counts. This chain uses TRBV5-1 with TRBJ2-1, with 7 nucleotides matching TRBD1. Germline V lookup: CDR1 SGHRS, CDR2 YFSETQ. J was trimmed by 2 bases and V by 1 base; bases with no gene match: 3. The CDR3 length is 15 residues. The CDR3 protein is CASSLTGATYNEQFF. The CDR3 DNA reads TGCGCCAGCAGCTTGACAGGGGCTACCTACAATGAGCAGTTCTTC.